This TCR beta chain emerged from a study of blood T cell repertoires in COVID-19. Turning to the study itself: The United States, Italy and Spain supplied acute and convalescent COVID-19 samples. T cells, B-cell-depleted T cells, or PBMCs supplied cDNA or gDNA.

This CDR3 has 13 amino acids. Germline values: CDR1 LGHNA, CDR2 YSLEER. V gave up 0 bases and J gave up 1 base, with 3 bases separating them. Study processing details: Amplification with reference gene primers provided the estimates of nucleated cell counts. The data were produced by immunoSEQ multiplex PCR, yet TCRdb's version contains in-frame clones alone and is incomplete. Clonal size and the V and J genes are those of that table, whereas D and trimming came from the DNA. The profile covers about 200,000 clones, with approximately 80% appearing a single time and roughly a tenth taken by the ten largest.

The sequenced material came from peripheral blood. This rearrangement joins TRBV4-3 to TRBJ1-1, with D unresolved. The clonotype originates from a woman aged 80 or older with acute or convalescent COVID-19. Here the CDR3 DNA reads TGCGCCAGCAGCCAAGACAAGAACACTGAAGCTTTCTTT. As protein: CASSQDKNTEAFF.